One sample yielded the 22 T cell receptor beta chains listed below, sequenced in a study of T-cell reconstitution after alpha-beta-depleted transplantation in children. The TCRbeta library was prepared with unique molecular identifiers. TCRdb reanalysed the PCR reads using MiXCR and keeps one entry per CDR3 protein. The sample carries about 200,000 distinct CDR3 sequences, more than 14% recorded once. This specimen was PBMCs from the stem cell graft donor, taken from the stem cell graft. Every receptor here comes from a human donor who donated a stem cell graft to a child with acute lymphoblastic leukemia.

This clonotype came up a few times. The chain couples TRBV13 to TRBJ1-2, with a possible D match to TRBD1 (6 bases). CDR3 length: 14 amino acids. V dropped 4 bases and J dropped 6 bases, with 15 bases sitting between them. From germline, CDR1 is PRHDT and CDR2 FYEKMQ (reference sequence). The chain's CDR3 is CASSYTTGSDGYTF. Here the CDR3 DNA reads TGTGCCAGCAGCTATACTACAGGGAGTGATGGCTACACCTTC. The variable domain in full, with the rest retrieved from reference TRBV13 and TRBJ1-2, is AAGVIQSPRHLIKEKRETATLKCYPIPRHDTVYWYQQGPGQDPQFLISFYEKMQSDKGSIPDRFSAQQFSDYHSELNMSSLELGDSALYFCASSYTTGSDGYTFGSGTRLTVV.

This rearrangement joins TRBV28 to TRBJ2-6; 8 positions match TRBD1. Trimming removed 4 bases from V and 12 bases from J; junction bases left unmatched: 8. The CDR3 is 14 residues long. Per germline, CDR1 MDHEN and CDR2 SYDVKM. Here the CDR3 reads CASSSDRVDSVLTF. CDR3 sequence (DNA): TGTGCCAGCAGTTCGGACAGGGTAGATAGCGTCCTGACTTTC.

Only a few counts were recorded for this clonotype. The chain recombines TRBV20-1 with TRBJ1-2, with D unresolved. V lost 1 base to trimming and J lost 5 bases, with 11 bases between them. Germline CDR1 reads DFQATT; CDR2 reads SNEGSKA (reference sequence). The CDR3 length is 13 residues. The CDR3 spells CSARVHSPYGYTF. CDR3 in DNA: TGCAGTGCTAGAGTCCACTCCCCGTATGGCTACACCTTC.

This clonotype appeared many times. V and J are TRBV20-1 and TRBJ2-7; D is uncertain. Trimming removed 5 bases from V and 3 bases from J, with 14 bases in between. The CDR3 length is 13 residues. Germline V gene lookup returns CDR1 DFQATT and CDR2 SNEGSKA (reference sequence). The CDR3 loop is CSAGRPYDYEQYF. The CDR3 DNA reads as TGCAGTGCTGGTAGGCCTTATGACTACGAGCAGTACTTC.

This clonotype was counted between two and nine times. The CDR3 bases are TGCAGTGCTAGGGGGGGGACAGGGTTAAATTCACCCCTCCACTTT. This gives the protein CSARGGTGLNSPLHF. J is TRBJ1-6 and V is TRBV20-1, with 9 bases aligning to TRBD1. CDR1 is DFQATT and CDR2 is SNEGSKA in the germline V gene (reference sequence). The CDR3 sequence is 15 residues long. V lost 3 bases to trimming and J lost 7 bases; unmatched junction nucleotides: 7.

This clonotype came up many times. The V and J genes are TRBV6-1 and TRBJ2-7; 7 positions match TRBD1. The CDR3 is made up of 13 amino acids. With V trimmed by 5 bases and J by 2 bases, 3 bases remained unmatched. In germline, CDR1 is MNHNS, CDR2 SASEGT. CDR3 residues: CASSQGQTYEQYF. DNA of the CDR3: TGTGCCAGCAGTCAGGGACAGACCTACGAGCAGTACTTC.

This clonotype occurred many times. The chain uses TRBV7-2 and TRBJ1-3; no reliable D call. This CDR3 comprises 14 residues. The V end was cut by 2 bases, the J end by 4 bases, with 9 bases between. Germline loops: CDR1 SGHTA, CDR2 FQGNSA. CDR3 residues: CASSLPLSGNTIYF. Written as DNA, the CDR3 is TGTGCCAGCAGCTTACCGTTATCCGGAAACACCATATATTTT. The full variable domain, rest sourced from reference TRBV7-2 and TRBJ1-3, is GAGVSQSPSNKVTEKGKDVELRCDPISGHTALYWYRQSLGQGLEFLIYFQGNSAPDKSGLPSDRFSAERTGGSVSTLTIQRTQQEDSAVYLCASSLPLSGNTIYFGEGSWLTVV.

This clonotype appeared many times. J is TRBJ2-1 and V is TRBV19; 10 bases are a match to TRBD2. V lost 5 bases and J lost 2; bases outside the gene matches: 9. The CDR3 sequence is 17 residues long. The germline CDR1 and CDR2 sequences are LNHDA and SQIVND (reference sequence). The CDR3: CASSLTSGFSTYNEQFF. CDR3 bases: TGTGCCAGTAGTTTGACTAGCGGGTTCTCAACCTACAATGAGCAGTTCTTC.

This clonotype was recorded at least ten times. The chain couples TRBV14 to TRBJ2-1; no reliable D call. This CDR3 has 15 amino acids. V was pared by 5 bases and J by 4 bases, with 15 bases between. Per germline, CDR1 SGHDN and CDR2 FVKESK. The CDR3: CASSALRGSYNEQFF. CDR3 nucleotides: TGTGCCAGCAGCGCCCTTCGCGGCTCTTACAATGAGCAGTTCTTC.

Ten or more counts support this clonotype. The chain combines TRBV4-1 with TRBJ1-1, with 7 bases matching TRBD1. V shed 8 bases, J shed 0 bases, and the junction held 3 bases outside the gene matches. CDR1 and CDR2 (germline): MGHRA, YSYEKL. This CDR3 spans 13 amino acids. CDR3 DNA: TGCGCCAGCCGACAGGGATTGAACACTGAAGCTTTCTTT. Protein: CASRQGLNTEAFF.

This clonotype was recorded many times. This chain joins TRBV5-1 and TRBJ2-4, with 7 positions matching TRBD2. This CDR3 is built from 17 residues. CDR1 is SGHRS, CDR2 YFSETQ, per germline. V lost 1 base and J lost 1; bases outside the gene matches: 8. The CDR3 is CASSLKFNGRAKNIQYF. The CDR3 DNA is TGCGCCAGCAGCTTGAAGTTCAACGGGAGGGCCAAAAACATTCAGTACTTC.

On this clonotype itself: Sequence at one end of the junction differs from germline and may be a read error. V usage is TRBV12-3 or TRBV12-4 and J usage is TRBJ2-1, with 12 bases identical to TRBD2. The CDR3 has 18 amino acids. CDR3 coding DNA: TGTGCCTGCAGTCCTCCTAGCGGGAGGGCGACGGGAGAGAATGAGCAGTTCTTC. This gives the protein CACSPPSGRATGENEQFF.

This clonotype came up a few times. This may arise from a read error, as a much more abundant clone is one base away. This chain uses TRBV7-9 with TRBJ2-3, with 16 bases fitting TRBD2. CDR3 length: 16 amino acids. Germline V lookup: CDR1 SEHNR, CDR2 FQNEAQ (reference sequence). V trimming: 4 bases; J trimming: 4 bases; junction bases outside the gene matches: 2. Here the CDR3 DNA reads TGTGCCAGCAGCTCGGGACTAGCGGGAGGGCCAGATACGCAGTATTTT. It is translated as CASSSGLAGGPDTQYF.

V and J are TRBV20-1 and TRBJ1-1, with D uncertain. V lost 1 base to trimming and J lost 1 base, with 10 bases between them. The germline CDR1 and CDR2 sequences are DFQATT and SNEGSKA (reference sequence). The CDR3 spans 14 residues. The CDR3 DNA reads TGCAGTGCTAGAGCCGCGGGCGGGAACACTGAAGCTTTCTTT. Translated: CSARAAGGNTEAFF.

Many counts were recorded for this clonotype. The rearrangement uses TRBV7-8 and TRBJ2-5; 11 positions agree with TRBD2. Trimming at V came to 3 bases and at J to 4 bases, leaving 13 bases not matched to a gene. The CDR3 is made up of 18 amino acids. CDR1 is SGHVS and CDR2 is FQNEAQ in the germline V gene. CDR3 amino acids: CASSFSMLSGRASETQYF. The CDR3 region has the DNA TGTGCCAGCAGCTTCTCGATGCTTAGCGGGAGGGCCTCAGAGACCCAGTACTTC.

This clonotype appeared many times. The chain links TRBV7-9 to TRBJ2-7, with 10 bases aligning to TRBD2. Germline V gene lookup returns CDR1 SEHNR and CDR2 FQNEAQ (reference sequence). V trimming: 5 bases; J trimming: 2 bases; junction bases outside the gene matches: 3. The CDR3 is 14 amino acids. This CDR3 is CASSRTSGAYEQYF. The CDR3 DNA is TGTGCCAGCAGCAGGACTAGCGGTGCCTACGAGCAGTACTTC.

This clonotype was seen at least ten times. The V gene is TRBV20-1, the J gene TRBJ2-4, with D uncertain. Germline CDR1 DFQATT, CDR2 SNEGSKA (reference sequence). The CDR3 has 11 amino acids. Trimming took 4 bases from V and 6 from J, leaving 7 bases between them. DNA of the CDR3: TGCAGTGCTAAGCCTAGAAACATTCAGTACTTC. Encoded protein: CSAKPRNIQYF.

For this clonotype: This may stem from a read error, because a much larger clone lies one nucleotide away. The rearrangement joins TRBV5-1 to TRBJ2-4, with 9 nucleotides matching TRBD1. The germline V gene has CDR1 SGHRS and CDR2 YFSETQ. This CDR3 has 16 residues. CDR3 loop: CASSSQGQGAKNSQYF. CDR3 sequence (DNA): TGCGCCAGCAGCTCCCAGGGACAGGGAGCCAAAAACAGTCAGTACTTC.

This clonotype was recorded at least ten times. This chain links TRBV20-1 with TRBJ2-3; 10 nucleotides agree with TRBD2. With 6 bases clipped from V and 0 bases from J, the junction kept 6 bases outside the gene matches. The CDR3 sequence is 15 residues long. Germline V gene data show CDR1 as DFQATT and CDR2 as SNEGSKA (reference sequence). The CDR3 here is CSATSGITSTDTQYF. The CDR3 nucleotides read TGCAGTGCAACTAGCGGGATAACTAGCACAGATACGCAGTATTTT.

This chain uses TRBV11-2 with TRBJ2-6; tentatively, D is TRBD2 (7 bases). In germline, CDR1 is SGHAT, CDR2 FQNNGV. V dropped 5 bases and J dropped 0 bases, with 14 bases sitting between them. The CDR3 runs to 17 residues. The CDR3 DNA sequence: TGTGCCAGCAGCGCAAGGGGGGGCAGCTCTGGGGCCAACGTCCTGACTTTC. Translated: CASSARGGSSGANVLTF.

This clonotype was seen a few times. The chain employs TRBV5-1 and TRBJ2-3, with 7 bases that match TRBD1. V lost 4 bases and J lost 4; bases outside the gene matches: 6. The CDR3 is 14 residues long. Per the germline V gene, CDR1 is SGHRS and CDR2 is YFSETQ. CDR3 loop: CASSDYRGADTQYF. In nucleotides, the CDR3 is TGCGCCAGCAGCGACTACAGGGGAGCAGATACGCAGTATTTT. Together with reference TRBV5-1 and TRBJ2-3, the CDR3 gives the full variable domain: KAGVTQTPRYLIKTRGQQVTLSCSPISGHRSVSWYQQTPGQGLQFLFEYFSETQRNKGNFPGRFSGRQFSNSRSEMNVSTLELGDSALYLCASSDYRGADTQYFGPGTRLTVL.

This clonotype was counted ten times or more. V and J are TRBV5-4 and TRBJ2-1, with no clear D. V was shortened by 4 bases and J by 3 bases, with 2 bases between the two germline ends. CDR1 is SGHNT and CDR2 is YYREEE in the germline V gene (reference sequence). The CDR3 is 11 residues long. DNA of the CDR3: TGTGCCAGCAGCGACTACAATGAGCAGTTCTTC. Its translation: CASSDYNEQFF.